What follows is one T cell receptor (beta chain) and its context. Its ends do not fully match the called genes, so a read error is possible. The sample has other DNA sequences that encode this CDR3 too. This sample is part of a study of shared T cell receptors in the human thymus. CDR3 length: 13 amino acids. CDR1 is SNHLY, CDR2 FYNNEI, per germline. This table comes from immunoSEQ multiplex PCR, and its TCRdb copy is limited to in-frame clones, with some not included. The sample includes about 710,000 clones, approximately 87% of them seen just once. The sample was also linked to a second study, of human thymus T cells. That report notes: Donors consisted of healthy Finnish infants (having corrective surgery for congenital heart defects). The study used thymus tissue resected during corrective heart surgery. Repertoires sampled from thymus and blood appeared biased in V and J gene usage. Related research examined unrelated individuals and reported that their thymic repertoires overlapped highly.

This receptor was identified in a boy less than two years old with a congenital heart defect. The sample consisted of thymocytes. The rearrangement uses TRBV2 and TRBJ1-6, with D unresolved. The CDR3 protein is CASTEWYNSPLHF. The DNA of the CDR3 is TGTGCCAGCACGGAGTGGTATAATTCCCCCCTCCACTTT.